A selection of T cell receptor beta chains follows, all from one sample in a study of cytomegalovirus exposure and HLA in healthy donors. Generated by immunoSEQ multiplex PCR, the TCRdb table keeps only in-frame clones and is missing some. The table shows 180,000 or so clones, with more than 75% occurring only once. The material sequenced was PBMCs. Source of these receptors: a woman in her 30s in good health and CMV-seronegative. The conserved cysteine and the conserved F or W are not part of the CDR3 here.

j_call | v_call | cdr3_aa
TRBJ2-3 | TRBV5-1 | ASSLALAGVDTQY
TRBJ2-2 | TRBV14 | ASSHQKGQGRSTGELF
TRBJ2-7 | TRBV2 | ASSTDRGRYEQY
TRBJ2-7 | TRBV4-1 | ASSNMTVSYEQY
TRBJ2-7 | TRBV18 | ASSPGLAGVYGSEQY
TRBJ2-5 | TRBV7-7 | ASSWAGGETQY
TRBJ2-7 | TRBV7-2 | ASRNPWDRGTYEQY
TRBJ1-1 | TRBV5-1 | ASSPGTGAMNTEAF
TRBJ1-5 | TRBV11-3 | ASSSGQGYQPQH
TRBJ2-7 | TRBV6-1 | ASGRGQDYEQY
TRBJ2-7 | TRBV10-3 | ATASSGGHYPPEQY
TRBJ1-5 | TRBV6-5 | ASADRGYQPQH
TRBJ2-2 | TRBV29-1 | SVEWQNTGELF
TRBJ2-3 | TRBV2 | ASFGGPPDTQY
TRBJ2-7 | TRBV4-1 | ASSQNRYEQY
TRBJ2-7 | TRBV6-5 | ASSTDGQGLDEQY
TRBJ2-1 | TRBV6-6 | ASSFDMTEQF
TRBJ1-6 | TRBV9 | ASSVAGSYNSPLH
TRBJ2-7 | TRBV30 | AWSKGSAYEQY
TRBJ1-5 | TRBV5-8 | ASSSGTGFQPQH
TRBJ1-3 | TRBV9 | ASTPTQGLPGNTIY
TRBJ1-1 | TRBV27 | AINRGRVEAF
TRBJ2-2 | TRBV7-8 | ASSFLAGGTGELF
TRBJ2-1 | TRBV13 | ASSEGASNEQF
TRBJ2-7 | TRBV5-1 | ASSLGAAYEQY
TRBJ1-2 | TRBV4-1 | ASSHGRQGGHYGYT
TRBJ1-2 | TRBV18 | ASSPTGGIGYT